The 14 T cell receptor beta chains below come from one sample, sequenced in a study of regulatory T cells in long-lasting Graves disease. Researchers made TCR beta libraries by using iRepertoire HTBI primers and running Arm-PCR on CDR3 regions. TCRdb passed the multiplex PCR reads through MiXCR, listing each CDR3 protein once. The sample includes 350,000 to 500,000 distinct CDR3 sequences, around 15% of them seen just once. Time point denoted: newly diagnosed GD, antithyroid drugs for less than 3 months. With RNA extracted from PBMCs as input, the TCR library was made. This same sample was also taken into another study, of T cells in Graves' hyperthyroidism and ophthalmopathy.

Specimen: peripheral blood mononuclear cells (PBMCs), collected at new diagnosis, from a patient treated with antithyroid drugs. These TCRs come from a woman between 18 and 30 years old with Graves disease.

This clonotype has at least ten counts. The chain recombines TRBV11-3 with TRBJ1-1; D remains ambiguous. Trimming pared 2 bases from V and 0 bases from J, leaving 7 bases between. From germline, CDR1 is SGHNT and CDR2 YENEEA. The CDR3 is 14 amino acids. CDR3 in DNA: TGTGCCAGCAGCTTAATGGGAATGAACACTGAAGCTTTCTTT. This sequence encodes CASSLMGMNTEAFF.

A note on this clonotype: Just one base apart from a much larger clone, this may be a read error. V is TRBV18 and J is TRBJ2-1, with 7 bases matching TRBD2. The V segment lost 4 bases and the J segment 10 bases; nucleotides outside the gene matches: 7. CDR1 and CDR2 (germline): KGHSH, LQKENI. This CDR3 contains 13 residues. CDR3 bases: TGTGCCAGCTCACAATCCAGGGACTACGAGCAGTTCTTC. Its protein product is CASSQSRDYEQFF.

The chain couples TRBV14 to TRBJ1-6; D call uncertain. The CDR3 sequence is 13 residues long. Trimming shortened V by 3 bases and J by 6 bases, and 6 bases separated the two germline ends. The germline V gene encodes CDR1 SGHDN and CDR2 FVKESK. CDR3 sequence (DNA): TGTGCCAGCAGCCAGGTTTTTAATTCACCCCTCCACTTT. Residues: CASSQVFNSPLHF. Together with reference TRBV14 and TRBJ1-6, the CDR3 gives the full variable domain: EAGVTQFPSHSVIEKGQTVTLRCDPISGHDNLYWYRRVMGKEIKFLLHFVKESKQDESGMPNNRFLAERTGGTYSTLKVQPAELEDSGVYFCASSQVFNSPLHFGNGTRLTVT.

This clonotype was detected ten times or more. The chain couples TRBV28 to TRBJ1-5, with 8 bases fitting TRBD1. V was clipped by 6 bases and J by 3 bases; unmatched bases: 7. Germline lookup yields CDR1 MDHEN and CDR2 SYDVKM. This CDR3 comprises 15 residues. For the CDR3, the DNA is TGTGCCAGCAGCCATCTGGACAGGGTCAATCAGCCCCAGCATTTT. This sequence encodes CASSHLDRVNQPQHF.

This clonotype was seen repeatedly, ten times or more. The V call is TRBV7-2, the J call TRBJ1-2, with no clear D. CDR3 length equals 14 residues. Germline V gives CDR1 SGHTA, CDR2 FQGNSA. Trimming took off 1 base at V and 4 bases at J, with 10 bases between the two ends. CDR3 amino acids: CASSLEPTPYGYTF. The CDR3, as DNA: TGTGCCAGCAGCTTAGAACCTACCCCCTATGGCTACACCTTC.

About this clonotype itself: Being one base from a much bigger clone, this may be a read error. The V gene is TRBV11-2, the J gene TRBJ2-7, with a weak D call TRBD1 (5 bases). The J call may not be correct, given that the DNA end is closer to TRBJ2-1. This CDR3 is 13 amino acids long. Germline CDR1 is SGHAT and CDR2 is FQNNGV. CDR3 in DNA: TGTGCCAGCAGCTTTGCAGGGTTGGAGACCCAGTTCTTC. Translation gives CASSFAGLETQFF.

This clonotype was seen ten or more times. The V and J genes are TRBV7-3 and TRBJ2-3; no reliable D call. The CDR3 is made up of 14 amino acids. Germline-derived CDR1 and CDR2 are SGHTA and FQGTGA. Trimming removed 2 bases from V and 4 bases from J, with 10 bases in between. The CDR3 sequence: CASSLGPTSDTQYF. In DNA form, the CDR3 reads TGTGCCAGCAGCTTAGGGCCAACATCAGATACGCAGTATTTT.

This clonotype was counted many times. V and J are TRBV28 and TRBJ1-1; 8 bases match TRBD1. This CDR3 spans 16 amino acids. With 2 bases clipped from V and 4 bases from J, the junction kept 9 bases outside the gene matches. From germline, CDR1 is MDHEN and CDR2 SYDVKM. CDR3 nucleotides: TGTGCCAGCAGTTTACCCGGGACAGGCTCTGGCACTGAAGCTTTCTTT. As protein: CASSLPGTGSGTEAFF.

The chain couples TRBV15 to TRBJ1-3; 10 bases match TRBD1. The germline V gene encodes CDR1 LNHNV and CDR2 YYDKDF (reference sequence). V dropped 1 base and J dropped 0; count of bases not matched to a gene: 3. CDR3 length: 17 residues. The CDR3 reads CATSRGQGAYSGNTIYF. As DNA, the CDR3 is TGTGCCACCAGCAGAGGACAGGGGGCTTACTCTGGAAACACCATATATTTT.

V is TRBV9 and J is TRBJ1-4, with 9 nucleotides matching TRBD1. This CDR3 spans 19 amino acids. CDR1 SGDLS and CDR2 YYNGEE come from the germline V gene. After removal of 0 bases from V and 3 bases from J, the junction contained 12 bases not matched to a gene. The CDR3 loop is CASSVVYRGRRAPNEKLFF. The CDR3 coding sequence is TGTGCCAGCAGCGTAGTCTACAGGGGGCGAAGGGCTCCTAATGAAAAACTGTTTTTT.

The chain links TRBV18 to TRBJ1-2; D gene unclear. The CDR3 length is 15 residues. Germline-derived CDR1 and CDR2 are KGHSH and LQKENI. Trimming removed 0 bases at V and 5 bases at J, with 13 bases between. The CDR3 spells CASSPPGNLWYGYTF. CDR3 nucleotide sequence: TGTGCCAGCTCACCACCGGGTAACCTTTGGTATGGCTACACCTTC.

This sequence joins TRBV13 and TRBJ2-7; 13 bases are shared with TRBD2. Germline V gene lookup returns CDR1 PRHDT and CDR2 FYEKMQ (reference sequence). The ends lost 7 bases at V and 2 bases at J; junction bases unmatched: 5. The CDR3 spans 15 residues. CDR3 in amino acids: CASTWGTSGAYEQYF. The CDR3 bases are TGTGCCAGCACCTGGGGGACTAGCGGGGCCTACGAGCAGTACTTC.

In this sample, this clonotype turned up many times. The chain has TRBV28 and TRBJ2-5; tentatively, D is TRBD1 (6 bases). CDR1 is MDHEN and CDR2 is SYDVKM in the germline V gene. The length of the CDR3 is 11 residues. Trimming left V 8 bases short and J 5 bases short, with 9 bases between. The CDR3 bases are TGTGCCAGCCGGACAGAGGAGACCCAGTACTTC. Encoded protein: CASRTEETQYF.

This clonotype was recorded at least ten times. The chain has TRBV30 and TRBJ2-3; TRBD1 matches 10 bases. V shed 4 bases, J shed 3 bases, and the junction held 7 bases outside the gene matches. This CDR3 has 15 residues. The germline V gene encodes CDR1 GTSNPN and CDR2 SVGIG (reference sequence). CDR3: CAWNSRTGGTDTQYF. CDR3 nucleotide sequence: TGTGCCTGGAATTCTAGGACAGGGGGAACAGATACGCAGTATTTT.